These T cell receptor beta chains were read from a single sample in a study of shared clonotypes between healthy human individuals. Generated by immunoSEQ multiplex PCR, the TCRdb table keeps only in-frame clones and is missing some. This table holds 1,500,000 or so clones, 98% to 99% found once. The specimen was naive CD4+ T cells sorted from blood. The receptors stem from a man aged 25 to 40 in good health. The CDR3 runs from the conserved cysteine through the conserved F or W. D genes are given only for firm matches. A row's size may be missing; if present it is once, few, many or a size class.

d_call j_call clone_size v_call cdr3_aa
NA TRBJ1-3 NA TRBV19 CASSIVVGGNTIYF
TRBD2 TRBJ2-3 NA TRBV7-8 CASSLLAGGPPGTQYF
TRBD2 TRBJ2-1 NA TRBV7-3 CASSMGLAGHEQFF
NA TRBJ2-7 NA TRBV18 CASSPPGLSSYEQYF
TRBD2 TRBJ2-7 NA TRBV6-5 CASSVTSGGAYEQYF
TRBD2 TRBJ2-3 NA TRBV5-6 CASSFGLATSTDTQYF
NA TRBJ1-2 NA TRBV5-6 CASGIIARQAYGYTF
TRBD1 TRBJ2-7 NA TRBV5-6 CASSSSLTGQRYEQYF
NA TRBJ2-5 NA TRBV15 CATSRDWAQGVETQYF
TRBD2 TRBJ2-7 NA TRBV5-6 CASSPLTSGRAYEQYF
TRBD2 TRBJ2-5 NA TRBV7-9 CASSGRLAGVQETQYF
NA TRBJ2-7 NA TRBV4-2 CASSQGTGPYEQYF
TRBD2 TRBJ2-1 NA TRBV2 CASTPELAGSLGEQFF
NA TRBJ2-5 NA TRBV6-6 CASTKPRNQETQYF
NA TRBJ2-1 NA TRBV7-3 CASSLKPLDNEQFF
TRBD2 TRBJ2-7 NA TRBV27 CASRTSGRNPLYEQYF
NA TRBJ2-4 once TRBV10-1 CASSDPIAKNIQYF
NA TRBJ2-5 NA TRBV18 CASSPSGVQETQYF
NA TRBJ2-7 NA TRBV15 CATSTGTGVGEQYF
NA TRBJ2-7 NA TRBV5-6 CASSRLPGLTSYEQYF
TRBD1 TRBJ1-2 NA TRBV9 CASSPAIFTGGPDGYTF
TRBD1 TRBJ2-6 NA TRBV18 CASSLGQGATGANVLTF
NA TRBJ2-5 NA TRBV2 CASSPERETQYF
NA TRBJ2-7 NA TRBV27 CASSLSRPPKVYEQYF
NA TRBJ2-1 NA TRBV7-9 CASSHPAWTSPGNEQFF
NA TRBJ2-1 NA TRBV28 CASSLPKSYNEQFF
NA TRBJ1-2 NA TRBV7-9 CASSSGVYYGYTF
TRBD1 TRBJ2-1 NA TRBV5-8 CASSLGLRQGNEQFF
NA TRBJ1-5 NA TRBV7-9 CASSLEMDQPQHF
NA TRBJ2-5 NA TRBV7-6 CASSTPMGYSQETQYF
TRBD1 TRBJ1-2 once TRBV5-1 CASSLAPGTARGYTF
NA TRBJ2-7 NA TRBV5-1 CASSLVQEAYEQYF
TRBD2 TRBJ2-3 NA TRBV7-2 CASSLSSGVSTDTQYF
NA TRBJ2-7 NA TRBV7-2 CASSRWGSYEQYF
TRBD1 TRBJ2-1 NA TRBV29-1 CSVVYRGLIDEQFF
NA TRBJ1-4 NA TRBV9 CASSGAGTPLEEKLFF
NA TRBJ2-5 NA TRBV7-2 CASSWWTGGETQYF
TRBD2 TRBJ2-7 NA TRBV7-8 CASSPTGTSGNYEQYF
NA TRBJ2-3 NA TRBV13 CASSLRGTDTQYF
NA TRBJ2-2 NA TRBV7-9 CAVYSREKGDTGELFF
NA TRBJ2-6 NA TRBV12-5 CASGAGQSRANVLTF
NA TRBJ2-2 few TRBV19 CASSIVAKSNTGELFF
TRBD1 TRBJ2-4 NA TRBV5-1 CASSQDRVGNIQYF
NA TRBJ1-3 NA TRBV19 CASSKGRRSGRNTIYF
NA TRBJ2-6 NA TRBV9 CASTRISGANVLTF
NA TRBJ2-7 NA TRBV28 CASRSTGRGLDEQYF
NA TRBJ2-3 NA TRBV5-4 CASSSGLVSTDTQYF
NA TRBJ2-6 NA TRBV19 CAGGGRSSGANVLTF
NA TRBJ1-4 NA TRBV2 CASSDISVMEKLFF
NA TRBJ1-2 NA TRBV6-1 CASSDTGNYGYTF
NA TRBJ1-1 NA TRBV12-5 CASGLDSGTEAFF
NA TRBJ1-3 NA TRBV7-9 CASGAGISGNTIYF
TRBD2 TRBJ2-7 once TRBV13 CASGAGLAGGGSYEQYF
NA TRBJ2-5 NA TRBV7-2 CASSPGGIETQYF
NA TRBJ2-2 NA TRBV7-9 CASSFFRLAANTGELFF
TRBD1 TRBJ2-7 once TRBV5-4 CASSGLYRGRYEQYF
NA TRBJ1-2 NA TRBV7-9 CASSLGSPKDWHGYTF
NA TRBJ2-1 NA TRBV5-1 CASSGGLSNNEQFF
NA TRBJ2-7 NA TRBV11-2 CASSSLRTTYEQYF